This T cell receptor (beta chain) is from a study of blood T cell repertoires in COVID-19. Study as a whole: COVID-19 samples, acute and convalescent, were from the United States, Italy and Spain.

Sequenced by immunoSEQ multiplex PCR; TCRdb stores in-frame clones only, minus some. The repertoire holds hundreds of thousands of clones, with 70% to 90% as singletons. Sequencing was done on a sample of peripheral blood. This TCR was recovered from an older woman with COVID-19, enrolled during active disease.

CDR3: CASSMQGYTEAFF. CDR3 DNA sequence: TGTGCCAGCAGTATGCAGGGGTACACTGAAGCTTTCTTT. The chain recombines TRBV12-3 or TRBV12-4 with TRBJ1-1; D is possibly TRBD1 (6 bases). CDR3 length equals 13 residues. Trimming stripped 5 bases from V and 3 bases from J, with 10 bases between.